This T cell receptor (beta chain) was documented in a study of OX40 agonist ivuxolimab in advanced cancers. Trimming took 2 bases from V and 4 from J, leaving 9 bases between them. The germline CDR1 and CDR2 sequences are MNHNY and SVGAGI (reference sequence). The CDR3 sequence is 14 residues long. Assay: immunoSEQ multiplex PCR; the TCRdb copy retains only in-frame clones and omits some. The top ten clones hold 8.4% of a sample with 81,000 or so clones, about 89% of them seen once. The rearrangement uses TRBV6-6 and TRBJ1-5; D gene uncertain. Sequenced material: CD4+ or CD8+ T cells sorted from blood, taken in a trial of the OX40 agonist ivuxolimab. This TCR was sampled from an adult with an advanced solid tumor such as melanoma, head and neck, liver or kidney cancer. The CDR3 nucleotides read TGTGCCAGCAGTTACGGGGAGGGAAATCAGCCCCAGCATTTT. It translates to CASSYGEGNQPQHF.